One and the same sample provided the 20 T cell receptor beta chains below, sequenced in a study of T cell responses to AZD1222 COVID-19 vaccine. The data were produced by immunoSEQ multiplex PCR, yet TCRdb's version contains in-frame clones alone and is incomplete. The sample includes 95,000 to 100,000 clones, around nine tenths of them seen just once. The sample in question was peripheral blood, obtained on day 0 of AZD1222 vaccination. These receptors originate from an adult in good health.

This clone was recorded only once. The V and J genes are TRBV7-8 and TRBJ1-4; D is perhaps TRBD1 (6 bases). The germline V gene has CDR1 SGHVS and CDR2 FQNEAQ. Between the trimmed V and J ends, which lost 5 bases and 8 bases, there was a span of 21 bases. There are 16 residues in the CDR3. DNA for the CDR3: TGTGCCAGCAGCGCGGGACGGCACTCAGGGGTCGAAAAACTGTTTTTT. The encoded protein is CASSAGRHSGVEKLFF.

The chain couples TRBV19 to TRBJ1-5; D may be TRBD1 (5 bases). Trimming pared 9 bases from V and 3 bases from J, leaving 18 bases between. This CDR3 contains 15 residues. Germline V gene sequence: CDR1 LNHDA, CDR2 SQIVND (reference sequence). The CDR3 region is CASRELGGINQPQHF. The CDR3 DNA sequence: TGTGCCAGCAGGGAGCTCGGGGGGATCAATCAGCCCCAGCATTTT. Full variable domain (missing parts from reference TRBV19 and TRBJ1-5): DGGITQSPKYLFRKEGQNVTLSCEQNLNHDAMYWYRQDPGQGLRLIYYSQIVNDFQKGDIAEGYSVSREKKESFPLTVTSAQKNPTAFYLCASRELGGINQPQHFGDGTRLSIL.

V and J are TRBV2 and TRBJ2-7; no clear D gene. This CDR3 contains 12 residues. The V end lost 2 bases, the J end lost 2 bases, and 4 bases lay between the germline ends. CDR1 is SNHLY and CDR2 is FYNNEI in the germline V gene. The DNA of the CDR3 is TGTGCCAGCAGTGAAATTGCCTACGAGCAGTACTTC. Protein product: CASSEIAYEQYF.

This clone was detected a few times. The chain recombines TRBV6-5 with TRBJ2-1; D perhaps matches TRBD2 (7 bases). Germline assignment: CDR1 MNHEY and CDR2 SVGAGI. Trimming stripped 8 bases from V and 10 bases from J, with 12 bases between. This CDR3 region has 11 residues. The CDR3 reads CASGGAAEQFF. The CDR3 bases are TGTGCCAGCGGGGGGGCCGCGGAGCAGTTCTTC.

V gene TRBV7-6 combines with J gene TRBJ2-7, with 8 bases fitting TRBD1. Germline values: CDR1 SGHVS, CDR2 FNYEAQ. The CDR3 is 15 amino acids. V lost 5 bases to trimming and J lost 0 bases; unmatched junction nucleotides: 6. CDR3 residues: CASSVDRGFSYEQYF. The CDR3 DNA follows: TGTGCCAGCAGCGTAGACAGGGGTTTCTCCTACGAGCAGTACTTC.

The chain employs TRBV3-1 (or the pseudogene TRBV3-2) and TRBJ1-5; maybe TRBD1 (5 bases). Per the germline V gene, CDR1 is LGHDT and CDR2 is YNNKEL (reference sequence). Between the trimmed V and J ends, which lost 0 bases and 1 base, there was a span of 7 bases. This CDR3 contains 15 residues. The CDR3 sequence is CASSQDRVSNQPQHF. CDR3 DNA sequence: TGTGCCAGCAGCCAAGACAGGGTGAGCAATCAGCCCCAGCATTTT.

In this sample, this clone turned up once. The chain links TRBV7-9 to TRBJ2-1; 11 bases line up with TRBD1. This CDR3 comprises 19 residues. The V segment lost 5 bases and the J segment 4 bases; nucleotides outside the gene matches: 16. Per the germline V gene, CDR1 is SEHNR and CDR2 is FQNEAQ (reference sequence). The CDR3 nucleotides read TGTGCCAGCAGCCCGAGAGAACCCGAGGGACAGGGGGTTTACAATGAGCAGTTCTTC. It codes for CASSPREPEGQGVYNEQFF.

The chain's CDR3 is CASSFRLSAPLHF. DNA for the CDR3: TGTGCCAGCAGCTTCCGGTTGAGTGCACCCCTCCACTTT. The chain employs TRBV11-1 and TRBJ1-6; no reliable D call. The CDR3 length is 13 residues. V lost 3 bases, J lost 11 bases, and 11 bases lay in between. Per the germline V gene, CDR1 is SGHAT and CDR2 is FQDESV (reference sequence).

The chain links TRBV6-5 to TRBJ1-6, with D possibly being TRBD1 (5 bases). Looked up from germline, CDR1 is MNHEY and CDR2 is SVGAGI. The CDR3 contains 15 residues. Trimming removed 3 bases at V and 7 bases at J, with 13 bases between. The CDR3 sequence: CASSYRGVGNSPLHF. The CDR3 DNA follows: TGTGCCAGCAGTTATCGGGGGGTGGGAAATTCACCCCTCCACTTT.

The rearrangement links TRBV5-1 to TRBJ2-1; no clear D. Trimming pared 2 bases from V and 7 bases from J, leaving 7 bases between. The CDR3 is 12 amino acids. CDR1 is SGHRS and CDR2 is YFSETQ in the germline V gene. The CDR3 reads CASSLPLNEQFF. The CDR3 region has the DNA TGCGCCAGCAGCTTACCGCTAAATGAGCAGTTCTTC.

This sequence joins TRBV4-1 and TRBJ2-7; TRBD2 matches 7 bases. The CDR3 runs 16 residues. Looked up from germline, CDR1 is MGHRA and CDR2 is YSYEKL. V shed 3 bases, J shed 4 bases, and the junction held 12 bases outside the gene matches. CDR3 sequence: CASSHSSGKSSYEQYF. The CDR3 DNA reads TGCGCCAGCAGCCATAGCAGCGGGAAGTCGTCGTACGAGCAGTACTTC.

The chain couples TRBV5-6 to TRBJ2-7; the D gene could be TRBD1 or TRBD2 (5 bases each). V was trimmed by 4 bases and J by 5 bases, leaving 13 bases between them. Germline values: CDR1 SGHDT, CDR2 YYEEEE. The CDR3 has 13 residues. The CDR3: CASSGGWGNEQYF. In DNA, the CDR3 is TGTGCCAGCAGCGGGGGTTGGGGGAACGAGCAGTACTTC.

This rearrangement joins TRBV7-2 to TRBJ2-1; 8 nucleotides align to TRBD2. Germline V gene sequence: CDR1 SGHTA, CDR2 FQGNSA. V trimming: 1 base; J trimming: 4 bases; junction bases outside the gene matches: 15. CDR3 size: 19 residues. The CDR3 loop is CASSLDIRSYGGGYNEQFF. CDR3 bases: TGTGCCAGCAGCTTAGATATTCGTTCCTACGGGGGGGGATACAATGAGCAGTTCTTC. Complete variable domain (other parts from reference TRBV7-2 and TRBJ2-1): GAGVSQSPSNKVTEKGKDVELRCDPISGHTALYWYRQSLGQGLEFLIYFQGNSAPDKSGLPSDRFSAERTGGSVSTLTIQRTQQEDSAVYLCASSLDIRSYGGGYNEQFFGPGTRLTVL.

The chain has TRBV9 and TRBJ2-5; D uncertain. Germline CDR1 is SGDLS and CDR2 is YYNGEE. Trimming left V 1 base short and J 9 bases short, with 13 bases between. This CDR3 region has 13 residues. The CDR3 reads CASSVNGRMAQYF. CDR3 coding DNA: TGTGCCAGCAGCGTAAACGGCCGTATGGCCCAGTACTTC.

The rearrangement joins TRBV4-3 to TRBJ1-2; possibly TRBD1 for D (5 bases). CDR1 and CDR2 (germline): LGHNA, YSLEER. The V gene lost 0 bases and the J gene lost 5 bases, with 13 bases spanning the gap. The CDR3 covers 15 residues. CDR3 residues: CASSQEWGTVYGYTF. The CDR3, as DNA: TGCGCCAGCAGCCAAGAATGGGGGACGGTATATGGCTACACCTTC.

V usage is TRBV12-3 or TRBV12-4 and J usage is TRBJ1-1; possibly TRBD1 for D (5 bases). Trimming shortened V by 10 bases and J by 4 bases, and 16 bases separated the two germline ends. The CDR3 spans 13 residues. The CDR3 DNA reads TGTGCCAACGGGGACGCCGAGGGCACTGAAGCTTTCTTT. Its protein is CANGDAEGTEAFF.

The J gene is TRBJ2-2, the V gene TRBV15; D gene unclear. The V end lost 0 bases, the J end lost 7 bases, and 9 bases lay between the germline ends. CDR3 size: 14 residues. Germline V lookup: CDR1 LNHNV, CDR2 YYDKDF (reference sequence). CDR3 nucleotides: TGTGCCACCAGCAGAGATACGGCTGGCGGGGAGCTGTTTTTT. Translated: CATSRDTAGGELFF.

J is TRBJ1-2 and V is TRBV30; maybe TRBD1 (5 bases). Germline assignment: CDR1 GTSNPN and CDR2 SVGIG (reference sequence). Trimming removed 2 bases from V and 1 base from J, with 20 bases in between. The CDR3 totals 17 residues. The CDR3 DNA follows: TGTGCCTGGAGTCTTTTACTGACGATGACAGTTAACTATGGCTACACCTTC. Its protein product is CAWSLLLTMTVNYGYTF.

CDR3 in DNA: TGTGCCAGCAGAAGGGACAGGGACTCGAACACTGAAGCTTTCTTT. This translates into CASRRDRDSNTEAFF. This chain joins TRBV6-5 and TRBJ1-1; 9 nucleotides agree with TRBD1. V lost 6 bases, J lost 1 base, and 6 bases stayed unmatched. The CDR3 runs to 15 residues. CDR1 MNHEY and CDR2 SVGAGI come from the germline V gene.

In its sample, this clone was seen once. Sequence at one end of the junction differs from germline and may be a read error. This rearrangement joins TRBV3-1 (or the pseudogene TRBV3-2) to TRBJ1-1, with D possibly being TRBD1 (6 bases). The CDR3 is 15 amino acids. Germline CDR1 is LGHDT and CDR2 is YNNKEL (reference sequence). Here the CDR3 reads CASSRTGTSIPEAFF. DNA of the CDR3: TGTGCCAGCAGCCGGACCGGGACATCGATACCTGAGGCTTTCTTT.